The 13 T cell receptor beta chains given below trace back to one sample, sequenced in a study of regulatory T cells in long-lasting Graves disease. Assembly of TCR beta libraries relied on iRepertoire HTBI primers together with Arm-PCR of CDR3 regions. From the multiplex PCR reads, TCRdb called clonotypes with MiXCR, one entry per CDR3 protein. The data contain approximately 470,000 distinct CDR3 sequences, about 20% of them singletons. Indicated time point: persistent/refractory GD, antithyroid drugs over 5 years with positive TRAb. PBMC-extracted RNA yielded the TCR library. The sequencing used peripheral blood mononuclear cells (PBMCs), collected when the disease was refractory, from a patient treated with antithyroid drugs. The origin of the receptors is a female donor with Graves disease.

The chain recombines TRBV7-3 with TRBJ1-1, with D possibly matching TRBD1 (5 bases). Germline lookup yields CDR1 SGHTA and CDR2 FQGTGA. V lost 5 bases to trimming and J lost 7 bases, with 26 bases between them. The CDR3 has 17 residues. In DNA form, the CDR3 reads TGTGCCAGCAGCCGCCCACCCTTTTCTAGGCCCGGGGGTGAAGCTTTCTTT. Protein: CASSRPPFSRPGGEAFF.

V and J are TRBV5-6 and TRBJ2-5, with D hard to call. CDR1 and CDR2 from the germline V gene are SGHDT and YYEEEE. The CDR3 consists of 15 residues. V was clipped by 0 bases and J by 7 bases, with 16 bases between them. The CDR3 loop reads CASSLAGRSQMTQYF. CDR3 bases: TGTGCCAGCAGCTTGGCAGGACGAAGCCAGATGACCCAGTACTTC.

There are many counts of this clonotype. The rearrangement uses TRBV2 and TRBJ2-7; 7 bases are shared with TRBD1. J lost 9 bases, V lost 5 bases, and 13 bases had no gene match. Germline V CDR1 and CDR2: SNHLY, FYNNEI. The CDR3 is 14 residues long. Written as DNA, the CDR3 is TGTGCCAGCAGTATCCGGGACAGACCCATTGGGCAGTACTTC. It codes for CASSIRDRPIGQYF.

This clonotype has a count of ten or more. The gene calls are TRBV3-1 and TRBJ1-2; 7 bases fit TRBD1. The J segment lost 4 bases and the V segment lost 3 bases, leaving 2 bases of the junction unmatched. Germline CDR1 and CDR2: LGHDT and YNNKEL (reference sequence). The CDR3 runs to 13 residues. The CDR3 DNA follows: TGTGCCAGCAGCCAGACAGGGCTCTATGGCTACACCTTC. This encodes CASSQTGLYGYTF.

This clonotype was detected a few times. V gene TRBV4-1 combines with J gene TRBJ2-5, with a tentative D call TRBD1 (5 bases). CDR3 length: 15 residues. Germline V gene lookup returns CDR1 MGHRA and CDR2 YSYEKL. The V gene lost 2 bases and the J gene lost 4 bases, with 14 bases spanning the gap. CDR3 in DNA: TGCGCCAGCAGCCAAACAGGTAACCACGGAGAGACCCAGTACTTC. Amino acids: CASSQTGNHGETQYF.

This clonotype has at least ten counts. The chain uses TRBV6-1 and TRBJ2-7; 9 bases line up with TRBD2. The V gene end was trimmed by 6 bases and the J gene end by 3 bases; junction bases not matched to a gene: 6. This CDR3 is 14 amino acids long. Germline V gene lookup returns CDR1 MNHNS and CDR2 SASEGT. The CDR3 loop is CASRQGGRVYEQYF. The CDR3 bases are TGTGCCAGCAGACAGGGCGGGAGGGTCTACGAGCAGTACTTC.

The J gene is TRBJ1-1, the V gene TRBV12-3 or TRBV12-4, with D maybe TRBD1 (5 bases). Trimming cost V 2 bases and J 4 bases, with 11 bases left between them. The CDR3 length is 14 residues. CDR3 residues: CASSLTAGGTEAFF. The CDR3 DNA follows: TGTGCCAGCAGTTTAACGGCGGGGGGCACTGAAGCTTTCTTT.

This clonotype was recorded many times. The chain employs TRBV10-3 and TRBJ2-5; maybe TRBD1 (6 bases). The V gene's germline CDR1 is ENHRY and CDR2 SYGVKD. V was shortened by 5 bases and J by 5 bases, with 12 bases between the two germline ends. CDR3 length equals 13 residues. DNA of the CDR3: TGTGCCATCAGTACAGGGTCTGGCGAGACCCAGTACTTC. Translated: CAISTGSGETQYF.

CDR3 bases: TGTGCCAGCAGCTTAAGACTAGCGGGAGGGCCTGGGGCCAACGTCCTGACTTTC. This encodes CASSLRLAGGPGANVLTF. The chain employs TRBV7-3 and TRBJ2-6; 14 bases line up with TRBD2. The junction had 1 base not matched to a gene; V was cut back by 1 base and J by 2 bases. Germline V lookup: CDR1 SGHTA, CDR2 FQGTGA. The length of the CDR3 is 18 residues.

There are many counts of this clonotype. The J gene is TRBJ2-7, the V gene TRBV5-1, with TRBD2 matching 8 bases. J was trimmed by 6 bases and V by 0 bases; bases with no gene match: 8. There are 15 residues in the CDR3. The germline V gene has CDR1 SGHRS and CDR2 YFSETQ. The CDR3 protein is CASSLGEREPSEQYF. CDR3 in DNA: TGCGCCAGCAGCTTGGGCGAGCGGGAGCCGAGCGAGCAGTACTTC.

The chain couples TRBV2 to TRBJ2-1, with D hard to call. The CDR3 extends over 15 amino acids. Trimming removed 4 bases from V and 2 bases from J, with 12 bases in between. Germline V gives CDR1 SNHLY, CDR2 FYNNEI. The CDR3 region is CASSVGKVAYNEQFF. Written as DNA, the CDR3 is TGTGCCAGCAGTGTTGGGAAAGTCGCCTACAATGAGCAGTTCTTC.

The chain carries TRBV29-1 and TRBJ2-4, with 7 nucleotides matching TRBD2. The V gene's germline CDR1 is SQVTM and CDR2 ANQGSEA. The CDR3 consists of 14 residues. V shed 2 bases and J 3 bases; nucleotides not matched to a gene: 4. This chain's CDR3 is CSVEPGEGKNIQYF. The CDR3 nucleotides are TGCAGCGTTGAACCCGGGGAGGGCAAAAACATTCAGTACTTC. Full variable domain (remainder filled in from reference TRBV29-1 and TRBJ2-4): SAVISQKPSRDICQRGTSLTIQCQVDSQVTMMFWYRQQPGQSLTLIATANQGSEATYESGFVIDKFPISRPNLTFSTLTVSNMSPEDSSIYLCSVEPGEGKNIQYFGAGTRLSVL.

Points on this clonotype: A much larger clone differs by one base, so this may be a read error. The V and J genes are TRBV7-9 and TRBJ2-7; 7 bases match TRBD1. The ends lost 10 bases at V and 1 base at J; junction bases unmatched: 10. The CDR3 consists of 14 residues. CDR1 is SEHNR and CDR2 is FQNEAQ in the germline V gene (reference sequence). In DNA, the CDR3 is TGTGCCACCCCCGTAGGGGGCGGTTCCTACGAGCAGTACTTC. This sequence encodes CATPVGGGSYEQYF.